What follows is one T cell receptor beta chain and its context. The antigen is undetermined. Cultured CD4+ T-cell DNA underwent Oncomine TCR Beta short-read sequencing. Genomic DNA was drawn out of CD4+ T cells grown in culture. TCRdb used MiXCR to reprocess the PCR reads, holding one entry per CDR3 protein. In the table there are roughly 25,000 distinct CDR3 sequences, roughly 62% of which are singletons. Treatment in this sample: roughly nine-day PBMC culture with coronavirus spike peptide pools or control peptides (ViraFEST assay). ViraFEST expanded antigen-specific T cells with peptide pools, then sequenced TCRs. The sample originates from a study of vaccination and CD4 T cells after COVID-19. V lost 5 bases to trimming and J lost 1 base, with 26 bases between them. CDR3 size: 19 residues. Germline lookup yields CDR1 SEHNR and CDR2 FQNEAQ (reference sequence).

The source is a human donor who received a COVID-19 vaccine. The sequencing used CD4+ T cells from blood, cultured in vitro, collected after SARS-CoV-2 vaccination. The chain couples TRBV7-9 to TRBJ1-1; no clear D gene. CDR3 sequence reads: CASSPPVYSSPTGNTEAFF. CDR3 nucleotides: TGTGCCAGCAGCCCCCCCGTCTACAGCTCCCCCACGGGGAACACTGAAGCTTTCTTT.